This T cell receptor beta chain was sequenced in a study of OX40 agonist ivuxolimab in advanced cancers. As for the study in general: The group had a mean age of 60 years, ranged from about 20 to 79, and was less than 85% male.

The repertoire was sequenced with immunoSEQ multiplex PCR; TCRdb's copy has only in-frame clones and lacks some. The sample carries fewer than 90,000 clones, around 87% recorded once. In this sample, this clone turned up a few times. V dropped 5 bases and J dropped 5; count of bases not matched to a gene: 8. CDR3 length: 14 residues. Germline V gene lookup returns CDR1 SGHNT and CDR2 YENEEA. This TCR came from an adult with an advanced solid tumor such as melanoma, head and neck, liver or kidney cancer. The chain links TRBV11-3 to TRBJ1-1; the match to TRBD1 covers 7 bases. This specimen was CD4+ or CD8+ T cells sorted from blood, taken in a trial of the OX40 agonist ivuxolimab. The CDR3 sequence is CASSPGGVRTEAFF. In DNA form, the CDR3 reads TGTGCCAGCAGCCCAGGGGGAGTAAGAACTGAAGCTTTCTTT.